The 4 T cell receptor beta chains below were found in one sample sequenced in a study of cytomegalovirus exposure and HLA in healthy donors. Method: immunoSEQ multiplex PCR; TCRdb's copy keeps in-frame clones and lacks some. Of some 98,000 clones in the sample, roughly 84% are singletons; the top ten hold about 6%. The material sequenced was PBMCs. These receptors were collected from a man between 18 and 35 years old in good health and CMV-seropositive.

The chain couples TRBV4-3 to TRBJ2-7, with 12 bases lining up with TRBD1. Per the germline V gene, CDR1 is LGHNA and CDR2 is YSLEER. V was pared by 4 bases and J by 3 bases, with 4 bases of the junction left unmatched. There are 15 residues in the CDR3. The DNA for the CDR3 is TGCGCCAGCAGCCGGGACAGGGGGCTTCTCTACGAGCAGTACTTC. Its protein is CASSRDRGLLYEQYF.

This clone has only one observation. V is TRBV4-1 and J is TRBJ2-7, with 10 bases aligning to TRBD2. The V gene's germline CDR1 is MGHRA and CDR2 YSYEKL. Germline trimming cut 1 base from V and 2 bases from J; bases unmatched to any gene: 17. The CDR3 runs 20 residues. CDR3 region: CASSQGAATSGFWFPYEQYF. The DNA for the CDR3 is TGCGCCAGCAGCCAAGGAGCGGCGACTAGCGGGTTCTGGTTCCCCTACGAGCAGTACTTC.

This clone was observed once. The V gene is TRBV7-9, the J gene TRBJ1-5; D might be TRBD1 (6 bases). CDR3 length equals 17 residues. The germline CDR1 and CDR2 sequences are SEHNR and FQNEAQ (reference sequence). With 1 base removed from V and 0 bases from J, the gap between germline ends came to 13 bases. The CDR3 coding sequence is TGTGCCAGCAGCTTAGGGACAGATAGTTATAGCAATCAGCCCCAGCATTTT. This gives the protein CASSLGTDSYSNQPQHF.

The chain combines TRBV5-4 with TRBJ2-7; TRBD2 is a possible D gene (5 bases). Trimming took off 0 bases at V and 2 bases at J, with 9 bases between the two ends. CDR1 is SGHNT and CDR2 is YYREEE in the germline V gene (reference sequence). This CDR3 contains 14 residues. CDR3 nucleotides: TGTGCCAGCAGCTTGGAAGGGAGCACCTACGAGCAGTACTTC. As protein: CASSLEGSTYEQYF.